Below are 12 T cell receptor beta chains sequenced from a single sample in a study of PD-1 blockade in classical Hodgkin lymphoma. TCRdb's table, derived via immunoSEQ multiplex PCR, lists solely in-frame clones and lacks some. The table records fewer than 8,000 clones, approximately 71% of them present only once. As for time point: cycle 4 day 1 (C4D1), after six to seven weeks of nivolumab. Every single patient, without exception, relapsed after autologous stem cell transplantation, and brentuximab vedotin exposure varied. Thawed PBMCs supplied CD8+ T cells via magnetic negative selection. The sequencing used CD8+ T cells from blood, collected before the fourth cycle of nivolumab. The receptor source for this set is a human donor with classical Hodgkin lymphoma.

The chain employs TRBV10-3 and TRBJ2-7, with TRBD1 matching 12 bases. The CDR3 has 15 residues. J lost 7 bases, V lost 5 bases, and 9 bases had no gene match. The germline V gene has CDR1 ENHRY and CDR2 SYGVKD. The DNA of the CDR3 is TGTGCCATCAGTAAAACCGGGACAGGGGGCGGTGAGCAGTACTTC. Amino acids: CAISKTGTGGGEQYF.

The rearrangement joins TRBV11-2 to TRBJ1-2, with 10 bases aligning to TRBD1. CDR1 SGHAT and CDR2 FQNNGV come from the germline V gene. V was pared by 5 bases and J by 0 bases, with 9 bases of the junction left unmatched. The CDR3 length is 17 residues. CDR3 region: CASSHRDRGLANYGYTF. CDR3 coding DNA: TGTGCCAGCAGCCACCGGGACAGGGGCCTAGCTAACTATGGCTACACCTTC. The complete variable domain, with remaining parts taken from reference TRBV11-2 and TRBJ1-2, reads EAGVAQSPRYKIIEKRQSVAFWCNPISGHATLYWYQQILGQGPKLLIQFQNNGVVDDSQLPKDRFSAERLKGVDSTLKIQPAKLEDSAVYLCASSHRDRGLANYGYTFGSGTRLTVV.

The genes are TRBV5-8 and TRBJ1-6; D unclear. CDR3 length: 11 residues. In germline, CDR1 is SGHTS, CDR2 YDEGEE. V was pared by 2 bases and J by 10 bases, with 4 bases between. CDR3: CASSFGSPLHF. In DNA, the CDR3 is TGTGCCAGCAGCTTCGGATCACCCCTCCACTTT. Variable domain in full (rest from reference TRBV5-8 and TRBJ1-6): EAGVTQSPTHLIKTRGQQATLRCSPISGHTSVYWYQQALGLGLQFLLWYDEGEERNRGNFPPRFSGRQFPNYSSELNVNALELEDSALYLCASSFGSPLHFGNGTRLTVT.

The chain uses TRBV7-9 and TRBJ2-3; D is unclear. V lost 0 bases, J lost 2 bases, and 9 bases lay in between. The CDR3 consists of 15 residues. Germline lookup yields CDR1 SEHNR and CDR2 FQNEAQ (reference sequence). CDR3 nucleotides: TGTGCCAGCAGCTTAGCGCTCTCCCCCACAGATACGCAGTATTTT. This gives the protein CASSLALSPTDTQYF.

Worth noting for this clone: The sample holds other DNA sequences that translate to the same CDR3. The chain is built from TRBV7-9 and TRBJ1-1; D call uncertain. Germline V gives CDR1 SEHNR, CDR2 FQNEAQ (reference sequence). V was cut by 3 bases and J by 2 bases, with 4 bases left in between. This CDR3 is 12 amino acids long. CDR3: CASSFENTEAFF. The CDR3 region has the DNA TGTGCCAGCAGCTTCGAAAACACTGAAGCTTTCTTT.

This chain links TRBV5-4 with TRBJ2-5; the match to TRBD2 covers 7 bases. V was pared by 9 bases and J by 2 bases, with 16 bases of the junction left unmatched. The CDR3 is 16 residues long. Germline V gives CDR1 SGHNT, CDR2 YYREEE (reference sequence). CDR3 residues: CATHKGPAGYQETQYF. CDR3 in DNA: TGTGCCACGCACAAGGGCCCAGCGGGGTATCAAGAGACCCAGTACTTC.

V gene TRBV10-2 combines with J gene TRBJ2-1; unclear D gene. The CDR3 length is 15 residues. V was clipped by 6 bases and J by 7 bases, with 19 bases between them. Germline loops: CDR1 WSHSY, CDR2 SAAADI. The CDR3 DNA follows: TGCGCCAGCAGGGGTAGTGATTACCTCTGGAATGAGCAGTTCTTC. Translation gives CASRGSDYLWNEQFF.

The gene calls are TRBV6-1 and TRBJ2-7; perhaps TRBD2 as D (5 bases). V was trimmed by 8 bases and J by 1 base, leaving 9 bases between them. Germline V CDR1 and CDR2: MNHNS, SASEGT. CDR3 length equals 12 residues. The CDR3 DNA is TGTGCCAGCTTCGGAGGTTCCTACGAGCAGTACTTC. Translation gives CASFGGSYEQYF.

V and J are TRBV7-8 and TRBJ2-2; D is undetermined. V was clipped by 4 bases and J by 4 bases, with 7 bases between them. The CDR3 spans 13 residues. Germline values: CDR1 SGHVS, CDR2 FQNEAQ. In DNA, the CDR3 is TGTGCCAGCAGCTCGACGAGCACCGGGGAGCTGTTTTTT. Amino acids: CASSSTSTGELFF. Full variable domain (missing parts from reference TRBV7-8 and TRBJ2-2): GAGVSQSPRYKVAKRGQDVALRCDPISGHVSLFWYQQALGQGPEFLTYFQNEAQLDKSGLPSDRFFAERPEGSVSTLKIQRTQQEDSAVYLCASSSTSTGELFFGEGSRLTVL.

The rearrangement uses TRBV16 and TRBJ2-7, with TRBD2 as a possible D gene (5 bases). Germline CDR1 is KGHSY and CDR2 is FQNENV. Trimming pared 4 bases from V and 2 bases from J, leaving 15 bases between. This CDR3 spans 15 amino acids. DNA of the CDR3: TGTGCCAGCAGCCGAATGTCTCCGGGGACCTACGAGCAGTACTTC. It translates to CASSRMSPGTYEQYF.

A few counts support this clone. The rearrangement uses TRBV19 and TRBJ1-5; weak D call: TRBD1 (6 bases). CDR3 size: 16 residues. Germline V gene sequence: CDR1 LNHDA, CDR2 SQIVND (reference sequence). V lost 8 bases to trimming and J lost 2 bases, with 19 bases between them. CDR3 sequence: CASLSADSARNQPQHF. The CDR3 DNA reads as TGTGCCAGTCTCTCTGCGGACAGCGCCCGCAATCAGCCCCAGCATTTT. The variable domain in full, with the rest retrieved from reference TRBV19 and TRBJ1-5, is DGGITQSPKYLFRKEGQNVTLSCEQNLNHDAMYWYRQDPGQGLRLIYYSQIVNDFQKGDIAEGYSVSREKKESFPLTVTSAQKNPTAFYLCASLSADSARNQPQHFGDGTRLSIL.

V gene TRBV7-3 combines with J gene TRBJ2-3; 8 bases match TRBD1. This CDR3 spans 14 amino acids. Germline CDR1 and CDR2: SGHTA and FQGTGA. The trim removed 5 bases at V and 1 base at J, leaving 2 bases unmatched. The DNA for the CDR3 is TGTGCCAGCAGCCCGGGACAGGGCACAGATACGCAGTATTTT. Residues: CASSPGQGTDTQYF.